This passage covers 31 T cell receptor beta chains from one sample sequenced in a study of blood T cells in healthy people across ages. A second PCR, run for roughly 7 to 11 cycles, used a sample-barcoded 5' primer plus a J-beta primer mix. TCRdb recomputed calls from the 5' RACE reads with MiXCR, one row per CDR3 protein. Here the sample spans about 1.8 million distinct CDR3 sequences, roughly 49% being singletons. Material for sequencing was blood. These receptors originate from a woman aged 40 to 50 in good health.

V and J are TRBV10-3 and TRBJ2-1; TRBD1 agrees at 9 bases. V shed 7 bases, J shed 4 bases, and the junction held 5 bases outside the gene matches. The CDR3 consists of 14 residues. The germline V gene has CDR1 ENHRY and CDR2 SYGVKD. CDR3 residues: CAIKADRGYNEQFF. In nucleotides, the CDR3 is TGTGCCATCAAGGCAGACAGGGGGTACAATGAGCAGTTCTTC.

The chain has TRBV7-9 and TRBJ2-6, with TRBD1 identical over 9 bases. The CDR3 is 20 amino acids. Germline-derived CDR1 and CDR2 are SEHNR and FQNEAQ (reference sequence). J gave up 4 bases and V 3 bases, and 16 bases lay outside the gene matches. The CDR3 nucleotides read TGTGCCAGCAGCTTCTCCTGCGACAGGGGGTGCCTGGTAGGGGCCAACGTCCTGACTTTC. This encodes CASSFSCDRGCLVGANVLTF.

In this sample, this clonotype turned up once. The chain employs TRBV14 and TRBJ1-1; perhaps TRBD1 as D (6 bases). Germline CDR1 reads SGHDN; CDR2 reads FVKESK. The CDR3 spans 16 residues. The V gene lost 0 bases and the J gene lost 3 bases, with 14 bases spanning the gap. The CDR3 protein is CASSQDGGGAYTEAFF. The DNA of the CDR3 is TGTGCCAGCAGCCAAGATGGGGGGGGCGCGTACACTGAAGCTTTCTTT. The full variable domain, with the rest looked up from reference TRBV14 and TRBJ1-1, is EAGVTQFPSHSVIEKGQTVTLRCDPISGHDNLYWYRRVMGKEIKFLLHFVKESKQDESGMPNNRFLAERTGGTYSTLKVQPAELEDSGVYFCASSQDGGGAYTEAFFGQGTRLTVV.

J is TRBJ1-5 and V is TRBV6-2 or TRBV6-3; a possible D gene is TRBD1 (6 bases). The CDR3 runs 15 residues. CDR1 MNHEY and CDR2 SVGEGT come from the germline V gene. V lost 0 bases and J 7 bases, leaving 13 bases between the germline ends. In DNA form, the CDR3 reads TGTGCCAGCAGTTACTCAGGGGGGCCATCACAGCCCCAGCATTTT. Translation: CASSYSGGPSQPQHF.

The chain joins TRBV20-1 to TRBJ1-1; D call uncertain. CDR3 length: 14 residues. The germline CDR1 and CDR2 sequences are DFQATT and SNEGSKA (reference sequence). V was shortened by 7 bases and J by 2 bases, with 17 bases between the two germline ends. The CDR3 protein is CSVPRGWYNTEAFF. Here the CDR3 DNA reads TGCAGTGTCCCCCGAGGTTGGTACAACACTGAAGCTTTCTTT.

This clonotype was recorded only once. A read error may be the cause here, since a much bigger clone is one base away. The J gene is TRBJ1-1, the V gene TRBV4-2; no clear D gene. Germline V CDR1 and CDR2: LGHNA, YNFKEQ. Trimming removed 3 bases from V and 0 bases from J, with 5 bases in between. The CDR3 totals 13 residues. This chain's CDR3 is CASSQELNTEAFF. CDR3 sequence (DNA): TGTGCCAGCAGCCAGGAGTTGAACACTGAAGCTTTCTTT.

V gene TRBV6-1 combines with J gene TRBJ2-1, with 13 bases identical to TRBD2. The CDR3 runs 18 residues. The V and J ends lost 7 bases and 0 bases, in that order; junction bases with no gene match: 9. Germline V gene lookup returns CDR1 MNHNS and CDR2 SASEGT. For the CDR3, the DNA is TGTGCCAGCAACCAACTAGCGGGGGGGATTACCTCCTACAATGAGCAGTTCTTC. This codes for CASNQLAGGITSYNEQFF.

Worth noting for this clonotype: Its ends do not fully match the called genes, so a read error is possible. The chain carries TRBV7-8 and TRBJ2-7; 10 positions agree with TRBD2. The germline V gene encodes CDR1 SGHVS and CDR2 FQNEAQ. The CDR3 length is 15 residues. The CDR3 region is CASSLGLAGSCEQYF. The DNA of the CDR3 is TGTGCCAGCAGCTTAGGACTAGCGGGCTCCTGCGAGCAGTACTTC.

This clonotype was seen a few times. V and J are TRBV7-2 and TRBJ1-1; the D is unclear. The germline gives CDR1 SGHTA, CDR2 FQGNSA. This CDR3 has 12 residues. Between the trimmed V and J ends, which lost 1 base and 4 bases, there was a span of 4 bases. The CDR3 coding sequence is TGTGCCAGCAGCTTAGTGGCCACTGAAGCTTTCTTT. Residues: CASSLVATEAFF. Complete variable domain (other parts from reference TRBV7-2 and TRBJ1-1): GAGVSQSPSNKVTEKGKDVELRCDPISGHTALYWYRQSLGQGLEFLIYFQGNSAPDKSGLPSDRFSAERTGGSVSTLTIQRTQQEDSAVYLCASSLVATEAFFGQGTRLTVV.

In DNA, the CDR3 is TGTGCCAGCAGCTCGAGGGGGCGGGGACAGGGACACAATGAGCAGTTCTTC. It yields the protein CASSSRGRGQGHNEQFF. This chain joins TRBV7-9 and TRBJ2-1, with TRBD1 matching 9 bases. Germline CDR1 and CDR2: SEHNR and FQNEAQ (reference sequence). The CDR3 has 17 amino acids. V lost 4 bases and J lost 5; bases outside the gene matches: 12.

This rearrangement joins TRBV20-1 to TRBJ2-1, with D unresolved. The V gene's germline CDR1 is DFQATT and CDR2 SNEGSKA (reference sequence). Trimming took 5 bases from V and 2 from J, leaving 16 bases between them. The CDR3 sequence is 15 residues long. The CDR3 DNA reads TGCAGTGCTCCGGTTGGAACGTCTACCTACAATGAGCAGTTCTTC. Translation: CSAPVGTSTYNEQFF.

The V gene is TRBV6-1, the J gene TRBJ1-1, with D unclear. Deletions cut 1 base from V and 1 base from J, with 7 bases between. Germline assignment: CDR1 MNHNS and CDR2 SASEGT. The CDR3 totals 14 residues. The CDR3, as DNA: TGTGCCAGCAGTGAAGGACATTCGAACACTGAAGCTTTCTTT. This translates into CASSEGHSNTEAFF.

This chain connects TRBV29-1 to TRBJ1-1; D gene uncertain. V was shortened by 4 bases and J by 6 bases, with 15 bases between the two germline ends. The germline CDR1 and CDR2 sequences are SQVTM and ANQGSEA. The CDR3 extends over 13 amino acids. CDR3 sequence (DNA): TGCAGCGTTGTTGGCGACGTAGCGCCTGAAGCTTTCTTT. Translating it yields CSVVGDVAPEAFF.

J is TRBJ1-2 and V is TRBV29-1, with a weak D call TRBD1 (6 bases). V was shortened by 1 base and J by 8 bases, with 14 bases between the two germline ends. There are 13 residues in the CDR3. The germline gives CDR1 SQVTM, CDR2 ANQGSEA. The CDR3 nucleotides are TGCAGCGTTGAAGGCCGTTCGGGGGGCGGCTACACCTTC. It yields the protein CSVEGRSGGGYTF.

The sample holds a few counts of this clonotype. This chain links TRBV15 with TRBJ1-6; D remains ambiguous. The CDR3 length is 13 residues. Germline V gene lookup returns CDR1 LNHNV and CDR2 YYDKDF (reference sequence). V was shortened by 0 bases and J by 9 bases, with 6 bases between the two germline ends. The CDR3 spells CATSRDQISPLHF. The CDR3 DNA reads TGTGCCACCAGCAGAGATCAGATTTCACCCCTCCACTTT.

This clonotype has at least ten counts. The genes are TRBV9 and TRBJ1-5, with 7 bases aligning to TRBD1. J was trimmed by 2 bases and V by 3 bases; bases with no gene match: 2. Germline V gene lookup returns CDR1 SGDLS and CDR2 YYNGEE. The length of the CDR3 is 14 residues. CDR3 nucleotides: TGTGCCAGCAGCGCCGGACAGGGCAATCAGCCCCAGCATTTT. Protein product: CASSAGQGNQPQHF.

The chain couples TRBV7-9 to TRBJ1-4, with D possibly TRBD1 on 5 matching bases. Germline V gives CDR1 SEHNR, CDR2 FQNEAQ (reference sequence). V was trimmed by 1 base and J by 0 bases, leaving 12 bases between them. The CDR3 covers 17 residues. The CDR3 region is CASSLGTGLSTNEKLFF. The CDR3 nucleotides read TGTGCCAGCAGCTTAGGAACAGGCCTCTCAACTAATGAAAAACTGTTTTTT.

V gene TRBV4-1 combines with J gene TRBJ2-5; 13 positions match TRBD2. CDR1 and CDR2 (germline): MGHRA, YSYEKL. Trimming took 2 bases from V and 5 from J; bases not matched to a gene: 5. The CDR3 contains 16 residues. As DNA, the CDR3 is TGCGCCAGCAGCCAACTACCGACTAGCGGGAGGGAGACCCAGTACTTC. Residues: CASSQLPTSGRETQYF.

The chain joins TRBV2 to TRBJ2-5; possible D gene TRBD1, 5 bases. The DNA matches TRBJ2-7 better at its end, which makes the J call doubtful. There are 19 residues in the CDR3. Germline V gene data show CDR1 as SNHLY and CDR2 as FYNNEI. CDR3 DNA: TGTGCCAGCAGTCCCGACCCGCACGGTGACAGAACAAGATACTACGAGCAGTACTTC. This encodes CASSPDPHGDRTRYYEQYF.

The rearrangement joins TRBV6-2 or TRBV6-3 to TRBJ2-1; possible D gene TRBD2, 6 bases. The J call is doubtful: the DNA matches TRBJ2-7 better. Per germline, CDR1 MNHEY and CDR2 SVGEGT. This CDR3 is 15 amino acids long. DNA of the CDR3: TGTGCCAGCAGCCGCGGAGGGACGGGGACCTACGAGCAGTACTTC. As protein: CASSRGGTGTYEQYF.

V usage is TRBV20-1 and J usage is TRBJ1-5; unclear D gene. CDR3 length equals 12 residues. V was shortened by 3 bases and J by 5 bases, with 8 bases between the two germline ends. CDR1 is DFQATT and CDR2 is SNEGSKA in the germline V gene (reference sequence). The CDR3 sequence: CSASHGDQPQHF. CDR3 DNA: TGCAGTGCTAGTCATGGGGATCAGCCCCAGCATTTT.

The V and J genes are TRBV21-1 and TRBJ1-5. TRBV21-1 is termed a pseudogene. CDR3 size: 16 residues. The DNA of the CDR3 is TGTGCCAGCAGCAAATGCCGTAAGCGGACCAATCAGCCCCAGCATTTT. This sequence encodes CASSKCRKRTNQPQHF.

This chain joins TRBV20-1 and TRBJ2-5; TRBD2 matches at 11 bases. The CDR3 has 15 residues. V shed 5 bases and J 0 bases; nucleotides not matched to a gene: 5. CDR1 and CDR2 from the germline V gene are DFQATT and SNEGSKA (reference sequence). The DNA of the CDR3 is TGCAGTGCTGCTCTAGCGGGGGGCCACCAAGAGACCCAGTACTTC. Translation gives CSAALAGGHQETQYF.

This clonotype turned up a few times. The V call is TRBV7-6, the J call TRBJ2-3, with TRBD2 matching over 7 bases. Germline V gives CDR1 SGHVS, CDR2 FNYEAQ. The CDR3 loop spans 16 amino acids. Trimming cost V 1 base and J 2 bases; bases outside gene matches: 6. In DNA form, the CDR3 reads TGTGCCAGCAGCTTAGGTCAAGCGGGGCTCACAGATACGCAGTATTTT. The encoded protein is CASSLGQAGLTDTQYF.

The chain is built from TRBV7-8 and TRBJ2-5; no definite D call. V lost 1 base to trimming and J lost 5 bases, with 20 bases between them. Germline V gene lookup returns CDR1 SGHVS and CDR2 FQNEAQ. This CDR3 has 17 amino acids. CDR3 bases: TGTGCCAGCAGCTTAGTTTCGATTAAAACCCTATGGGAGACCCAGTACTTC. It encodes CASSLVSIKTLWETQYF.

The count of this clonotype is one. The V and J genes are TRBV28 and TRBJ1-5, with D possibly being TRBD1 (5 bases). From germline, CDR1 is MDHEN and CDR2 SYDVKM. This CDR3 contains 15 residues. Deletions cut 3 bases from V and 6 bases from J, with 15 bases between. The CDR3 bases are TGTGCCAGCAGTTTTAACGCAGGGAGGACTCAGCCCCAGCATTTT. Amino acids: CASSFNAGRTQPQHF.

This chain connects TRBV3-1 to TRBJ2-3; 9 positions match TRBD2. V shed 0 bases, J shed 2 bases, and the junction held 12 bases outside the gene matches. Germline assignment: CDR1 LGHDT and CDR2 YNNKEL (reference sequence). There are 19 residues in the CDR3. CDR3 residues: CASSQDSQLAGVDTDTQYF. DNA for the CDR3: TGTGCCAGCAGCCAAGACAGTCAATTAGCGGGGGTAGACACAGATACGCAGTATTTT.

The CDR3 loop is CASSSDVQFF. The CDR3 DNA reads TGTGCCAGCAGCTCTGATGTGCAGTTCTTC. The J gene is TRBJ2-1, the V gene TRBV2, with unresolved D. Looked up from germline, CDR1 is SNHLY and CDR2 is FYNNEI. V was pared by 6 bases and J by 12 bases, with 9 bases between. The CDR3 is 10 amino acids.

The chain couples TRBV20-1 to TRBJ1-5; D uncertain. The V gene lost 5 bases and the J gene lost 6 bases, with 17 bases spanning the gap. This CDR3 spans 14 amino acids. CDR1 DFQATT and CDR2 SNEGSKA come from the germline V gene (reference sequence). The CDR3 region has the DNA TGCAGTGCTGTCAAACCAAGTGGGCGTCAGCCCCAGCATTTT. Amino acids: CSAVKPSGRQPQHF.

This clonotype was found a few times. The chain links TRBV7-3 to TRBJ1-1, with 9 positions matching TRBD1. J was trimmed by 0 bases and V by 2 bases; bases with no gene match: 7. In germline, CDR1 is SGHTA, CDR2 FQGTGA. The CDR3 is 17 amino acids. CDR3 in DNA: TGTGCCAGCAGCTTAGCCGGGACAGGGACGTTGAACACTGAAGCTTTCTTT. Translating gives CASSLAGTGTLNTEAFF.

The chain employs TRBV29-1 and TRBJ2-1; D is ambiguous. Germline CDR1 reads SQVTM; CDR2 reads ANQGSEA. This CDR3 is built from 12 residues. V was shortened by 4 bases and J by 10 bases, with 14 bases between the two germline ends. The CDR3 region has the DNA TGCAGCGTTGGGCGAGACGGTTACGAGCAGTTCTTC. Its protein product is CSVGRDGYEQFF.